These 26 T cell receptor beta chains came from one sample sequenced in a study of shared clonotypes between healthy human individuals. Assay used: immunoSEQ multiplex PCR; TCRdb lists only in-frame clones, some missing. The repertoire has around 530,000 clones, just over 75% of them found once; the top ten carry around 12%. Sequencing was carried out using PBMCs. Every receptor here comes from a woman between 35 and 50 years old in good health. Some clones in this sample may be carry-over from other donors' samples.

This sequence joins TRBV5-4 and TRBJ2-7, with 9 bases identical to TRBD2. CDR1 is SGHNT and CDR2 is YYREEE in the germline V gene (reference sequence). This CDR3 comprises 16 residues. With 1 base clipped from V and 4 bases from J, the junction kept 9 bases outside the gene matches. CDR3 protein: CASSLRSSGVNYEQYF. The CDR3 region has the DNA TGTGCCAGCAGCTTGCGATCTAGCGGGGTAAATTACGAGCAGTACTTC. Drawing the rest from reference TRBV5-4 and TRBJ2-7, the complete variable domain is ETGVTQSPTHLIKTRGQQVTLRCSSQSGHNTVSWYQQALGQGPQFIFQYYREEENGRGNFPPRFSGLQFPNYSSELNVNALELDDSALYLCASSLRSSGVNYEQYFGPGTRLTVT.

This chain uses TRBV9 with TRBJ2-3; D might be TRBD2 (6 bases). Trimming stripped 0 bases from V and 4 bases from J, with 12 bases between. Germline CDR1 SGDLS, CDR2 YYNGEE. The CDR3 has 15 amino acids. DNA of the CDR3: TGTGCCAGCAGCGTAGGAGGTGCTAGCGCAGATACGCAGTATTTT. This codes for CASSVGGASADTQYF.

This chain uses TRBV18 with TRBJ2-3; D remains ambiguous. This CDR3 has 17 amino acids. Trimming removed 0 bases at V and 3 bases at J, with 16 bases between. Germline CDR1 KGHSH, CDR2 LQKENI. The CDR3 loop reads CASSPPGVQLGTDTQYF. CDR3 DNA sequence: TGTGCCAGCTCACCACCAGGAGTCCAGCTCGGAACAGATACGCAGTATTTT.

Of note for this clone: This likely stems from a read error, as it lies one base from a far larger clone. CDR3 sequence reads: CASSIRGDPPQHF. For the CDR3, the DNA is TGTGCCAGCAGCATAAGGGGTGATCCGCCCCAGCATTTT. The chain has TRBV7-2 and TRBJ1-5; D perhaps matches TRBD1 (5 bases). V gave up 5 bases and J gave up 9 bases, with 14 bases separating them. Looked up from germline, CDR1 is SGHTA and CDR2 is FQGNSA. This CDR3 contains 13 residues.

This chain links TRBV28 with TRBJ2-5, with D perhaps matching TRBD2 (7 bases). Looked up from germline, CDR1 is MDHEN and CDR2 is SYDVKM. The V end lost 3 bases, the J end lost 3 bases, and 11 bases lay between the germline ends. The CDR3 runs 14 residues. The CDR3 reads CASSFWEGEETQYF. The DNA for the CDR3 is TGTGCCAGCAGTTTTTGGGAGGGGGAAGAGACCCAGTACTTC.

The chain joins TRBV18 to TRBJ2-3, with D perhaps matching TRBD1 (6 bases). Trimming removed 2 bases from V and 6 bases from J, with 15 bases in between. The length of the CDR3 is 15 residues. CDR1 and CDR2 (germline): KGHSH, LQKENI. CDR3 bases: TGTGCCAGCTCACCAGAAGGGGGTAGAGCGGATACGCAGTATTTT. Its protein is CASSPEGGRADTQYF.

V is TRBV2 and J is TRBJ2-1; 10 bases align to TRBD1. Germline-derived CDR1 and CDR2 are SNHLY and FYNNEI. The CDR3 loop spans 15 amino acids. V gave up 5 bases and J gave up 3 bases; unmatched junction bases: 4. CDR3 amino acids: CASSQDRGNYNEQFF. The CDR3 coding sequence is TGTGCCAGCAGTCAGGACAGGGGGAACTACAATGAGCAGTTCTTC.

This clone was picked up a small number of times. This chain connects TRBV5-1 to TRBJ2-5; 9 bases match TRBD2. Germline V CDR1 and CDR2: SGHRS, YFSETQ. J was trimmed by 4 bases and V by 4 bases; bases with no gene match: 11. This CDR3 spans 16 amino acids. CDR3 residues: CASSPLRAGGPETQYF. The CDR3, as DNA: TGCGCCAGCAGCCCCTTGCGGGCGGGAGGGCCAGAGACCCAGTACTTC.

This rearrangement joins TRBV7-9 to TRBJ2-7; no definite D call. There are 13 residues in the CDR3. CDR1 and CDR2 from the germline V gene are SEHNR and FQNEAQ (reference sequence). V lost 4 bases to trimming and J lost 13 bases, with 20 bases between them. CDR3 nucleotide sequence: TGTGCCAGCAGCTCCCTCTCCGACACTATTGTCTACTTC. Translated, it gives CASSSLSDTIVYF.

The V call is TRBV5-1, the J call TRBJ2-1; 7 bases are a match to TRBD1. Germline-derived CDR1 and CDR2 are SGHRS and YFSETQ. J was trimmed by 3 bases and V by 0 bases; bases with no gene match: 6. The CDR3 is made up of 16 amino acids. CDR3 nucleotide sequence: TGCGCCAGCAGCTTGGGAGGGGGCCCAAACTACAATGAGCAGTTCTTC. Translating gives CASSLGGGPNYNEQFF.

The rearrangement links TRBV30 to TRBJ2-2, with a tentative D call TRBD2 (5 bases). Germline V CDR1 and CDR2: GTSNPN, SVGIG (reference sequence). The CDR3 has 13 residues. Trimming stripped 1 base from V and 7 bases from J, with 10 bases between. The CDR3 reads CAWSELANGELFF. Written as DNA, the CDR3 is TGTGCCTGGAGTGAGTTAGCGAACGGGGAGCTGTTTTTT.

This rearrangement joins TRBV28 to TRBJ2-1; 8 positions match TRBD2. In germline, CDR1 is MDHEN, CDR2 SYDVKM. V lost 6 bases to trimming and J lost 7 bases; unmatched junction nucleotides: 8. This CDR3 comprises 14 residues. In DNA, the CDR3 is TGTGCCAGCAGACCGGGACTAGTCTGGAATGAGCAGTTCTTC. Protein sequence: CASRPGLVWNEQFF. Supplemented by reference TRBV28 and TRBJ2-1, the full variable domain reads DVKVTQSSRYLVKRTGEKVFLECVQDMDHENMFWYRQDPGLGLRLIYFSYDVKMKEKGDIPEGYSVSREKKERFSLILESASTNQTSMYLCASRPGLVWNEQFFGPGTRLTVL.

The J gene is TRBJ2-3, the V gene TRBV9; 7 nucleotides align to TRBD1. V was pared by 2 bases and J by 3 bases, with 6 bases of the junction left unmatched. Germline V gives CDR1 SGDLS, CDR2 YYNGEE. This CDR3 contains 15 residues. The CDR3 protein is CASSVSQGVTDTQYF. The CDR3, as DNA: TGTGCCAGCAGCGTTAGTCAGGGGGTAACAGATACGCAGTATTTT.

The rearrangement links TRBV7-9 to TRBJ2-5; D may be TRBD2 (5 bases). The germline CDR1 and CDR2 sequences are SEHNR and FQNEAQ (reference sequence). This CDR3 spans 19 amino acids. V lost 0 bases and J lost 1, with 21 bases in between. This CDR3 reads CASSLAYLAGGTFQETQYF. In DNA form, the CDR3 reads TGTGCCAGCAGCTTAGCCTACCTAGCCGGCGGAACGTTCCAAGAGACCCAGTACTTC.

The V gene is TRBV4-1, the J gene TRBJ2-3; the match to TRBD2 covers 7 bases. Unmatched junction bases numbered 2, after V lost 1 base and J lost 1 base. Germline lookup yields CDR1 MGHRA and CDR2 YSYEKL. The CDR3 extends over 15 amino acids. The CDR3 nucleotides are TGCGCCAGCAGCCAAGGGGGGAGGGGCACAGATACGCAGTATTTT. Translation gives CASSQGGRGTDTQYF.

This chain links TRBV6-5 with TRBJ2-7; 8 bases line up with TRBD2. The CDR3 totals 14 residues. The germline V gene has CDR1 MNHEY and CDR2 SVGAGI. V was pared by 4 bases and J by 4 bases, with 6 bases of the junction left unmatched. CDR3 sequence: CASSSQAGDYEQYF. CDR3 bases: TGTGCCAGCAGTTCCCAAGCGGGAGATTACGAGCAGTACTTC.

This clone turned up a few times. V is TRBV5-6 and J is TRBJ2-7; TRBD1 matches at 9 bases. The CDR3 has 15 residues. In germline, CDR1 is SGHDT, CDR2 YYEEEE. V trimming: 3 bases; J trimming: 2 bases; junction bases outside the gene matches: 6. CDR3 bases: TGTGCCAGCAGCTCTCGGTGGACAGGGGCCTACGAGCAGTACTTC. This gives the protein CASSSRWTGAYEQYF.

CDR3 residues: CASRQGLSEQYF. CDR3 bases: TGTGCCAGTCGACAGGGACTAAGCGAGCAGTACTTC. The V call is TRBV19, the J call TRBJ2-7; D possibly matches TRBD1 or TRBD2 (7 bases each). CDR3 length: 12 amino acids. Deletions cut 8 bases from V and 6 bases from J, with 14 bases between. Germline values: CDR1 LNHDA, CDR2 SQIVND (reference sequence).

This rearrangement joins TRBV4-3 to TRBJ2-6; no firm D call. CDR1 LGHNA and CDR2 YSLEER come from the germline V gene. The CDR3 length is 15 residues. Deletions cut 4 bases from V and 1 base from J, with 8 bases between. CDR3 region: CASSRLISGANVLTF. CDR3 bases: TGCGCCAGCAGCCGCCTCATATCTGGGGCCAACGTCCTGACTTTC.

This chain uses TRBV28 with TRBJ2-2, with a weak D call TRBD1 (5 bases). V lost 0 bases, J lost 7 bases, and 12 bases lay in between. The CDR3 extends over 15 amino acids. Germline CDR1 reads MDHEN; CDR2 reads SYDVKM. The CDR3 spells CASSLWGLGVGELFF. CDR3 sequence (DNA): TGTGCCAGCAGTTTATGGGGGCTGGGCGTCGGGGAGCTGTTTTTT.

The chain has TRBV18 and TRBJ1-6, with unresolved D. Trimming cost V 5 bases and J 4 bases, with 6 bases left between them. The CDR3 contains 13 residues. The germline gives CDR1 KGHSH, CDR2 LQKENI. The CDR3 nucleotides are TGTGCCAGCTCAGACAATTATAATTCACCCCTCCACTTT. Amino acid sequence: CASSDNYNSPLHF.

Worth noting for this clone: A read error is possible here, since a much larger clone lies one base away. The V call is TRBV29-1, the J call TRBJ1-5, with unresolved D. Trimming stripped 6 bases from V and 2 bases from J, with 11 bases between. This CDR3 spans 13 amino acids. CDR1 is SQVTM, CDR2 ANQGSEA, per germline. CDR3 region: CSVSSWGNQPQHF. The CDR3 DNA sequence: TGCAGCGTCTCCTCGTGGGGCAATCAGCCCCAGCATTTT.

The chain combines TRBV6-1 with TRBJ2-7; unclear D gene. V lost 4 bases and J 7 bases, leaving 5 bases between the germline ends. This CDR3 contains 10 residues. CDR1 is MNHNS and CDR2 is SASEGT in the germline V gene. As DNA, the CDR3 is TGTGCCAGCAGTGCCCCGGAGCAGTACTTC. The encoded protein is CASSAPEQYF.

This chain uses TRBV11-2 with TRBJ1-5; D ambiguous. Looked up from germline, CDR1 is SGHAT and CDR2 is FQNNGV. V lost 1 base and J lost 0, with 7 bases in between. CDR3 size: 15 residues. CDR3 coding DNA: TGTGCCAGCAGCTTAGGCGCGGCTAGCAATCAGCCCCAGCATTTT. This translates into CASSLGAASNQPQHF. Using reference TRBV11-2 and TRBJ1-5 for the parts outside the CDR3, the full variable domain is EAGVAQSPRYKIIEKRQSVAFWCNPISGHATLYWYQQILGQGPKLLIQFQNNGVVDDSQLPKDRFSAERLKGVDSTLKIQPAKLEDSAVYLCASSLGAASNQPQHFGDGTRLSIL.

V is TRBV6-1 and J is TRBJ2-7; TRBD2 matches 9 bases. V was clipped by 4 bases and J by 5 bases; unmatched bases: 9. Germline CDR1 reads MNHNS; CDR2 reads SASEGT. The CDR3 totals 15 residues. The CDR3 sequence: CASSASTGTSNEQYF. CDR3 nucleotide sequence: TGTGCCAGCAGTGCCTCGACCGGGACTAGCAACGAGCAGTACTTC.

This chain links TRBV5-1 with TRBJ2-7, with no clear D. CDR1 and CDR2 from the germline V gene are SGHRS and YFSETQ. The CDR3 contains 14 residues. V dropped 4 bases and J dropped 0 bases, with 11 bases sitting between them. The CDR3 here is CASSPRVSSYEQYF. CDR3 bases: TGCGCCAGCAGCCCTCGGGTTAGCTCCTACGAGCAGTACTTC.